A single sample gave rise to the 7 T cell receptor beta chains below, sequenced in a study of OX40 agonist ivuxolimab in advanced cancers. TCRdb's copy holds only in-frame clones and misses some; the assay was immunoSEQ multiplex PCR. The profile shows under 40,000 clones, under 95% of them singletons. The specimen comprised CD4+ or CD8+ T cells sorted from blood, sampled in a trial of the OX40 agonist ivuxolimab. The receptors shown here come from an adult with an advanced solid tumor such as melanoma, head and neck, liver or kidney cancer.

As regards this clone: The sample has other DNA sequences that encode this CDR3 too. The rearrangement uses TRBV29-1 and TRBJ2-7; tentative D call: TRBD1 (6 bases). This CDR3 is built from 12 residues. Germline V gene data show CDR1 as SQVTM and CDR2 as ANQGSEA. V lost 1 base and J 2 bases, leaving 6 bases between the germline ends. CDR3 DNA: TGCAGCGTTGAAGGACAGGCCTACGAGCAGTACTTC. Protein: CSVEGQAYEQYF.

The rearrangement links TRBV27 to TRBJ1-1, with 8 bases matching TRBD1. With V trimmed by 5 bases and J by 6 bases, 5 bases remained unmatched. Germline V gene sequence: CDR1 MNHEY, CDR2 SMNVEV (reference sequence). The CDR3 is 13 residues long. The CDR3 region is CASSSTGGPEAFF. CDR3 nucleotide sequence: TGTGCCAGCAGTAGTACAGGGGGGCCTGAAGCTTTCTTT.

The chain has TRBV5-1 and TRBJ2-1; perhaps D is TRBD1 or TRBD2 (5 bases each). Between the trimmed V and J ends, which lost 0 bases and 0 bases, there was a span of 10 bases. The CDR3 covers 16 residues. In germline, CDR1 is SGHRS, CDR2 YFSETQ. CDR3 in DNA: TGCGCCAGCAGCTTGGACGGGGCGAGCTCCTACAATGAGCAGTTCTTC. Residues: CASSLDGASSYNEQFF.

This rearrangement joins TRBV5-6 to TRBJ2-5; D may be TRBD1 (7 bases). The length of the CDR3 is 16 residues. Deletions cut 3 bases from V and 0 bases from J, with 15 bases between. Germline V gene lookup returns CDR1 SGHDT and CDR2 YYEEEE. The CDR3 spells CASSSTGEVDQETQYF. The DNA for the CDR3 is TGTGCCAGCAGCTCCACAGGGGAGGTGGACCAAGAGACCCAGTACTTC.

The chain couples TRBV10-1 to TRBJ2-3; TRBD2 matches 7 bases. The CDR3 consists of 16 residues. Losses at the gene ends were 3 bases for V and 2 bases for J; bases not matched to a gene: 8. Germline CDR1 WNHNN, CDR2 SYGVQD (reference sequence). This CDR3 reads CASSDPPGGNTDTQYF. Here the CDR3 DNA reads TGCGCCAGCAGTGACCCCCCGGGAGGCAACACAGATACGCAGTATTTT.

This sequence joins TRBV9 and TRBJ2-1; possibly TRBD1 or TRBD2 for D (5 bases each). There are 13 residues in the CDR3. The germline V gene has CDR1 SGDLS and CDR2 YYNGEE. The V end lost 0 bases, the J end lost 6 bases, and 7 bases lay between the germline ends. CDR3 region: CASSVDGGNEQFF. The CDR3 region has the DNA TGTGCCAGCAGCGTAGATGGGGGCAATGAGCAGTTCTTC.

V and J are TRBV5-4 and TRBJ2-7; 7 bases are shared with TRBD2. V was pared by 0 bases and J by 2 bases, with 2 bases of the junction left unmatched. This CDR3 has 14 residues. CDR1 is SGHNT, CDR2 YYREEE, per germline (reference sequence). CDR3 nucleotides: TGTGCCAGCAGCTTGGCCGCGGGGGCCTACGAGCAGTACTTC. Amino acid sequence: CASSLAAGAYEQYF.